This T cell receptor beta chain emerged from a study of cytomegalovirus exposure and HLA in healthy donors. The PCR had 60 Vbeta and 13 Jbeta primers. TCRdb's table, derived via immunoSEQ multiplex PCR, lists solely in-frame clones and lacks some. Here the sample spans 270,000 or so clones, just over 85% being singletons. Study observations and caveats: As a later analysis revealed, most CMV-associated TCR beta chains appeared HLA-restricted.

Comment on this clone: Its antigen is undetermined. Additional DNA sequences in this sample encode the identical CDR3.

CDR1 is SEHNR and CDR2 is FQNEAQ in the germline V gene (reference sequence). With V trimmed by 2 bases and J by 0 bases, 2 bases remained unmatched. The CDR3 is 15 amino acids. The sequencing input was PBMCs. The gene calls are TRBV7-9 and TRBJ2-5; 8 bases are a match to TRBD2. The source is a man between 40 and 49 years old in good health and CMV-seropositive. In DNA form, the CDR3 reads TGTGCCAGCAGCTTAACTAGCGGTTACCAAGAGACCCAGTACTTC. This codes for CASSLTSGYQETQYF. Drawing the rest from reference TRBV7-9 and TRBJ2-5, the complete variable domain is DTGVSQNPRHKITKRGQNVTFRCDPISEHNRLYWYRQTLGQGPEFLTYFQNEAQLEKSRLLSDRFSAERPKGSFSTLEIQRTEQGDSAMYLCASSLTSGYQETQYFGPGTRLLVL.